This T cell receptor beta chain was observed in a study of T cell responses to AZD1222 COVID-19 vaccine. The CDR3 consists of 14 residues. The V end was cut by 5 bases, the J end by 5 bases, with 16 bases between. Germline lookup yields CDR1 SGHNT and CDR2 YYREEE (reference sequence). Study conclusions and caveats: With two AZD1222 doses given, Spike-specific TCR breadth and depth both rose. Only after the peak T cell response were repertoires sampled.

The repertoire was sequenced with immunoSEQ multiplex PCR; TCRdb's copy has only in-frame clones and lacks some. The data show about 160,000 clones, roughly nine tenths seen once. Turning to this clone: Its antigen is currently unknown.

The sequence was obtained from an adult in good health. This chain uses TRBV5-4 with TRBJ2-5, with D possibly being TRBD2 (6 bases). The specimen comprised peripheral blood, sampled on day 0 of AZD1222 vaccination. The CDR3 is CASSWRGPGETQYF. The DNA of the CDR3 is TGTGCCAGCAGTTGGAGGGGTCCCGGGGAGACCCAGTACTTC.